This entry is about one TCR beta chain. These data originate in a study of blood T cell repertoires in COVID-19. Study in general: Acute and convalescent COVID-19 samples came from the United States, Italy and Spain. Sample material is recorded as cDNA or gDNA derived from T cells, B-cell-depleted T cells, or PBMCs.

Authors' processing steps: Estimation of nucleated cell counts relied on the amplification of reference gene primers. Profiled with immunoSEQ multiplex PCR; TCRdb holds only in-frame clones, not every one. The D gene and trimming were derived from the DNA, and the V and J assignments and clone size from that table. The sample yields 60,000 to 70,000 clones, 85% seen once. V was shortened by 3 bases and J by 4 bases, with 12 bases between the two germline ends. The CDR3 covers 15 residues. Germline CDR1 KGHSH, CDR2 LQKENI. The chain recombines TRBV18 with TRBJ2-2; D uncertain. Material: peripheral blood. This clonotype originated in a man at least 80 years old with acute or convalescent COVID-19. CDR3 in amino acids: CASSPARQSTGELFF. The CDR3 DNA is TGTGCCAGCTCACCCGCTAGGCAGTCCACCGGGGAGCTGTTTTTT.